This TCR beta chain was identified during a study of Tregs in tolerant kidney transplant recipients. Some clones are missing from TCRdb's copy, which holds only in-frame ones; the method was immunoSEQ multiplex PCR. This sample's table has around 48,000 clones. Worth noting for this clone: The read comes to an end 3 residues before the CDR3 does, leaving the germline J gene to fill in the end.

V gave up 4 bases and J gave up 6 bases, with 7 bases separating them. This CDR3 is built from 11 residues. Germline-derived CDR1 and CDR2 are SNHLY and FYNNEI. This chain joins TRBV2 and TRBJ2-7, with D tentatively TRBD1 or TRBD2 (5 bases each). Source: CD4+ T cells from blood, taken before the transplant. This receptor was obtained from a human donor who received a combined kidney and bone marrow transplant. The CDR3 DNA, read in part, is TGTGCCAGCAGTGTGAGGGGCGAG. Translating it yields CASSVRGE. The full CDR3 protein is CASSVRGEQYF.